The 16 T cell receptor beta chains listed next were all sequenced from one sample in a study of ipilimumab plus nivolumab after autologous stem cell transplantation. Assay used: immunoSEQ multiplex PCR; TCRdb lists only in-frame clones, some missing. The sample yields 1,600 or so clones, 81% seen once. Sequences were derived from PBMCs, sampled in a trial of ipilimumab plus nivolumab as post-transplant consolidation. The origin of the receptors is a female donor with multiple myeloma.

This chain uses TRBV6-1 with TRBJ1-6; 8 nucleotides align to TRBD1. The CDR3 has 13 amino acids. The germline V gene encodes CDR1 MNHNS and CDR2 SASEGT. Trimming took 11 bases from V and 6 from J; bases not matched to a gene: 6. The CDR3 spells CAVEGQGNSPLHF. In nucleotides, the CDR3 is TGTGCCGTCGAAGGACAGGGTAATTCACCCCTCCACTTT.

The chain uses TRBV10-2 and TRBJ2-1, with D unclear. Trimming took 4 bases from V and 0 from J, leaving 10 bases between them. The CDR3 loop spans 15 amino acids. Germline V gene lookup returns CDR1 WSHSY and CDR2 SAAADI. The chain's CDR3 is CASSGTDSSYNEQFF. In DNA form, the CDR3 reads TGCGCCAGCAGTGGGACGGATAGCTCCTACAATGAGCAGTTCTTC.

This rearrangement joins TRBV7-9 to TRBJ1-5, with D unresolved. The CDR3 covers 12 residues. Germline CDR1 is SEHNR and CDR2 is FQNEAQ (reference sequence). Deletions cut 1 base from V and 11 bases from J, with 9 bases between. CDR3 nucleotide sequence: TGTGCCAGCAGCTTAGGGTCCTTGACCCAGCATTTT. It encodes CASSLGSLTQHF.

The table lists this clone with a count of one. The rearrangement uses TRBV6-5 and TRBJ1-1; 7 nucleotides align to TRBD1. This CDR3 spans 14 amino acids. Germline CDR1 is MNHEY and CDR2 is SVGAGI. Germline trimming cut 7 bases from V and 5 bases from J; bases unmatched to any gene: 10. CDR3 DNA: TGTGCCAGCACCCGAATGACAGGGCAGACTGAAGCTTTCTTT. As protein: CASTRMTGQTEAFF.

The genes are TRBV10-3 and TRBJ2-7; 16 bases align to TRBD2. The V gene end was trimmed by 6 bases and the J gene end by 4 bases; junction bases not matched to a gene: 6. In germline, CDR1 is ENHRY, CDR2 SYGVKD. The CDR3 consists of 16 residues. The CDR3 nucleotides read TGTGCCATCAGAGGGACTAGCGGGAGGGCCAGGTACGAGCAGTACTTC. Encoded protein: CAIRGTSGRARYEQYF.

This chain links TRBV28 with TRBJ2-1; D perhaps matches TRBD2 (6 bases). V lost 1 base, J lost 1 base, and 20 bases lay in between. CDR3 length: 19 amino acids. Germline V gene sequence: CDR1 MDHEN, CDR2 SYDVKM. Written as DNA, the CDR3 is TGTGCCAGCAGTTTATACCCCCTCCCCGGGAGAACGTCCTACAATGAGCAGTTCTTC. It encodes CASSLYPLPGRTSYNEQFF.

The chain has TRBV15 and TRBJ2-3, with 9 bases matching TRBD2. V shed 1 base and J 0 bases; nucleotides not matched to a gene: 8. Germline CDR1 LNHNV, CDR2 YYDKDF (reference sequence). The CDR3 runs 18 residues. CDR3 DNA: TGTGCCACCAGCAGAGGGAGGCTAGCGGGAACTAGCACAGATACGCAGTATTTT. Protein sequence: CATSRGRLAGTSTDTQYF.

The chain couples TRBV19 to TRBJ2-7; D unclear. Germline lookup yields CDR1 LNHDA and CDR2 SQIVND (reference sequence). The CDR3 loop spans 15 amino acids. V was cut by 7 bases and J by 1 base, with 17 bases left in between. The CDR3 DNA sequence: TGTGCCAGTACCCCTCTAGGTCTAGGTTCCTACGAGCAGTACTTC. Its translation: CASTPLGLGSYEQYF. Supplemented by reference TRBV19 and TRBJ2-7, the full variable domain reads DGGITQSPKYLFRKEGQNVTLSCEQNLNHDAMYWYRQDPGQGLRLIYYSQIVNDFQKGDIAEGYSVSREKKESFPLTVTSAQKNPTAFYLCASTPLGLGSYEQYFGPGTRLTVT.

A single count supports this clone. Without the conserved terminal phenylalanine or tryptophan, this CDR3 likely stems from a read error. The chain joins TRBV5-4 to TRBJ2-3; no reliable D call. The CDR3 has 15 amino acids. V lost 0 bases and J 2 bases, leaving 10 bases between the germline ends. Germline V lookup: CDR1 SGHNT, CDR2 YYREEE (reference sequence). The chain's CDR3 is CASSLVDRATDTQYL. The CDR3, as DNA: TGTGCCAGCAGCTTGGTAGATCGGGCCACAGATACGCAGTATCTT.

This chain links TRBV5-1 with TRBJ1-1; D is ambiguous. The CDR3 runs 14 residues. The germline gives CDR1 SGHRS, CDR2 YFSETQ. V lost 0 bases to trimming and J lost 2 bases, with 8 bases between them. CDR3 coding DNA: TGCGCCAGCAGCTTGGGACGGCTAAACACTGAAGCTTTCTTT. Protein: CASSLGRLNTEAFF.

Here the CDR3 DNA reads TGTGCCAGCACAGTTGGGGGAACTCAGCCCCAGCATTTT. Encoded protein: CASTVGGTQPQHF. This chain joins TRBV6-5 and TRBJ1-5; TRBD1 might be the D (5 bases). V gave up 7 bases and J gave up 6 bases, with 13 bases separating them. The CDR3 totals 13 residues. Looked up from germline, CDR1 is MNHEY and CDR2 is SVGAGI.

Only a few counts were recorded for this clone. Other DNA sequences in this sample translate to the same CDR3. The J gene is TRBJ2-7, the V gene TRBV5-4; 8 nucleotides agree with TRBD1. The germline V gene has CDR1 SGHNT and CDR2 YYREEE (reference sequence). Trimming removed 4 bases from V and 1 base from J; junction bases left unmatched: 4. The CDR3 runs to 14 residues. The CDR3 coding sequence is TGTGCCAGCAGCCCACAGGGGGTTTCCTACGAGCAGTACTTC. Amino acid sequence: CASSPQGVSYEQYF. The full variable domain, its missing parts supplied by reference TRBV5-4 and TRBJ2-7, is ETGVTQSPTHLIKTRGQQVTLRCSSQSGHNTVSWYQQALGQGPQFIFQYYREEENGRGNFPPRFSGLQFPNYSSELNVNALELDDSALYLCASSPQGVSYEQYFGPGTRLTVT.

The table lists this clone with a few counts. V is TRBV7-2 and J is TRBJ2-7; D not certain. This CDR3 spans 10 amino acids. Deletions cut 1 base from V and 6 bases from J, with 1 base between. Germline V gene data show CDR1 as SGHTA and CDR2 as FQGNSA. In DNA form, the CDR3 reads TGTGCCAGCAGCTTAGGCGAGCAGTACTTC. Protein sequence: CASSLGEQYF.

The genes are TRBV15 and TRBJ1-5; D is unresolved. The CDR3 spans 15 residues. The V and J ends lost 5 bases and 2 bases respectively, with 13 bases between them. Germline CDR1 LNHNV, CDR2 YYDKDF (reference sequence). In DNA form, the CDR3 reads TGTGCCACCAGCCGTGACCCTCAGGGCAATCAGCCCCAGCATTTT. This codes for CATSRDPQGNQPQHF. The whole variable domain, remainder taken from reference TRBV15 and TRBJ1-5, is DAMVIQNPRYQVTQFGKPVTLSCSQTLNHNVMYWYQQKSSQAPKLLFHYYDKDFNNEADTPDNFQSRRPNTSFCFLDIRSPGLGDTAMYLCATSRDPQGNQPQHFGDGTRLSIL.

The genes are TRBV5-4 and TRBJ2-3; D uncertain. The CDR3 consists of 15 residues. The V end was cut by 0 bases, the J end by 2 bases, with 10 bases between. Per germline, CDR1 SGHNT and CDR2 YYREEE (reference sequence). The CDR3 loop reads CASSLVDRATDTQYF. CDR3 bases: TGTGCCAGCAGCTTGGTAGATCGGGCCACAGATACGCAGTATTTT.

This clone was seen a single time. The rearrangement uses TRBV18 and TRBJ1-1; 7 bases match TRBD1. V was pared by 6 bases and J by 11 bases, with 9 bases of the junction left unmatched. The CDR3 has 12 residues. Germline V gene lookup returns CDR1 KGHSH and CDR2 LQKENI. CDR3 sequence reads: CASSTSGTEAFF. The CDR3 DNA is TGTGCCAGCTCGACATCCGGGACAGAGGCTTTCTTT.